The rows below give T cell receptor beta chains drawn from one sample of a study of T cells after yellow fever vaccination. TCRdb ran MiXCR on the 5' RACE reads and lists one entry per CDR3 protein. The profile covers 150,000 to 200,000 distinct CDR3 sequences, with roughly 11% appearing a single time and less than 40% taken by the ten largest. Specimen: CD8+ T cells sorted from PBMCs, collected 15 days after the yellow fever booster vaccination. The origin of the receptors is a man aged 18 to 30 who received the YFV17D yellow fever vaccine. The CDR3 runs from the conserved cysteine through the conserved F or W. Fields, in order: CDR3 protein, CDR3 DNA, clone size, D gene, J gene, V gene. A D gene is named only where the DNA matches it firmly. Part of the rows lack a size; the others show once, few, many or a class for expanded clones.

CDR3 protein: CASSHGTSGGATQRDTQYF
CDR3 DNA: TGTGCCAGCAGCCACGGGACTAGCGGGGGGGCCACTCAGAGGGATACGCAGTATTTT
clone size: few
D gene: TRBD2
J gene: TRBJ2-3
V gene: TRBV13

CDR3 protein: CASSWWRGERSDTQYF
CDR3 DNA: TGTGCCAGCAGCTGGTGGAGGGGAGAAAGGTCAGATACGCAGTATTTT
clone size: -
D gene: -
J gene: TRBJ2-3
V gene: TRBV7-8

CDR3 protein: CASSPSSGTNEKLFF
CDR3 DNA: TGTGCCAGCTCACCGTCGTCCGGGACTAATGAAAAACTGTTTTTT
clone size: -
D gene: -
J gene: TRBJ1-4
V gene: TRBV18

CDR3 protein: CASSRPGLAAWSTDTQYF
CDR3 DNA: TGTGCCAGCAGTCGCCCGGGACTAGCGGCATGGAGCACAGATACGCAGTATTTT
clone size: few
D gene: TRBD2
J gene: TRBJ2-3
V gene: TRBV6-6

CDR3 protein: CASSQIVQQNIQYF
CDR3 DNA: TGCGCCAGCAGCCAAATAGTACAGCAAAACATTCAGTACTTC
clone size: -
D gene: -
J gene: TRBJ2-4
V gene: TRBV4-1

CDR3 protein: CATFSGGAYEQYF
CDR3 DNA: TGTGCCACCTTTAGCGGGGGGGCTTACGAGCAGTACTTC
clone size: few
D gene: TRBD2
J gene: TRBJ2-7
V gene: TRBV10-3

CDR3 protein: CASSGNRDQQETQYF
CDR3 DNA: TGTGCCAGCAGTGGAAACCGGGACCAACAAGAGACCCAGTACTTC
clone size: -
D gene: -
J gene: TRBJ2-5
V gene: TRBV7-9

CDR3 protein: CASSIDRGPRYF
CDR3 DNA: TGCGCCAGCAGCATTGACAGGGGGCCTCGGTATTTT
clone size: -
D gene: TRBD1
J gene: TRBJ2-3
V gene: TRBV4-1

CDR3 protein: CSVDFGRRLANYGYTF
CDR3 DNA: TGCAGCGTTGATTTTGGCAGGCGCTTAGCTAACTATGGCTACACCTTC
clone size: -
D gene: -
J gene: TRBJ1-2
V gene: TRBV29-1

CDR3 protein: CASSPGLAGGLQETQYF
CDR3 DNA: TGTGCCAGCAGCCCGGGACTAGCGGGGGGGCTCCAAGAGACCCAGTACTTC
clone size: -
D gene: TRBD2
J gene: TRBJ2-5
V gene: TRBV5-4

CDR3 protein: CASGLAGGTTDTQYF
CDR3 DNA: TGTGCCAGCGGGCTAGCGGGGGGAACGACAGATACGCAGTATTTT
clone size: many
D gene: TRBD2
J gene: TRBJ2-3
V gene: TRBV27

CDR3 protein: CASSQVASRTDTQYF
CDR3 DNA: TGCGCCAGCAGCCAAGTTGCGTCCCGCACAGATACGCAGTATTTT
clone size: few
D gene: -
J gene: TRBJ2-3
V gene: TRBV4-1

CDR3 protein: CASRLAGDYFGTEAFF
CDR3 DNA: TGTGCCAGTAGGTTGGCAGGGGACTATTTCGGCACTGAAGCTTTCTTT
clone size: -
D gene: -
J gene: TRBJ1-1
V gene: TRBV19

CDR3 protein: CASSATGGAANYGYTF
CDR3 DNA: TGTGCCAGCAGCGCTACCGGTGGGGCAGCTAACTATGGCTACACCTTC
clone size: -
D gene: -
J gene: TRBJ1-2
V gene: TRBV7-6

CDR3 protein: CASSPPQGYNKNIQYF
CDR3 DNA: TGTGCCAGCTCACCACCCCAGGGCTACAACAAAAACATTCAGTACTTC
clone size: few
D gene: -
J gene: TRBJ2-4
V gene: TRBV18

CDR3 protein: CASSYSSDTLLLKPANTGELFF
CDR3 DNA: TGTGCCAGCAGTTACTCCTCAGACACCCTTCTTCTAAAGCCCGCGAACACCGGGGAGCTGTTTTTT
clone size: few
D gene: -
J gene: TRBJ2-2
V gene: TRBV6-2/TRBV6-3

CDR3 protein: CASSLASPGLPYEQYF
CDR3 DNA: TGTGCCAGCAGCTTAGCGTCCCCAGGGCTCCCCTACGAGCAGTACTTC
clone size: many
D gene: -
J gene: TRBJ2-7
V gene: TRBV7-9

CDR3 protein: CASSLPGLSFEQYF
CDR3 DNA: TGCGCCAGCAGCCTCCCGGGACTTTCCTTCGAGCAGTACTTC
clone size: -
D gene: -
J gene: TRBJ2-7
V gene: TRBV4-1

CDR3 protein: CASSQATGGAGANVLTF
CDR3 DNA: TGCGCCAGCAGCCAAGCTACAGGGGGCGCTGGGGCCAACGTCCTGACTTTC
clone size: few
D gene: TRBD1
J gene: TRBJ2-6
V gene: TRBV4-1

CDR3 protein: CASSQSTSGETQYF
CDR3 DNA: TGTGCCAGCAGCCAGTCGACTAGTGGAGAGACCCAGTACTTC
clone size: -
D gene: -
J gene: TRBJ2-5
V gene: TRBV7-9

CDR3 protein: CASFPSGGVGELFF
CDR3 DNA: TGTGCCAGCTTTCCCAGCGGGGGGGTCGGGGAGCTGTTTTTT
clone size: few
D gene: TRBD2
J gene: TRBJ2-2
V gene: TRBV27

CDR3 protein: CATRAKFGDFQETQYF
CDR3 DNA: TGTGCCACCAGGGCTAAATTTGGGGATTTCCAAGAGACCCAGTACTTC
clone size: few
D gene: -
J gene: TRBJ2-5
V gene: TRBV24-1

CDR3 protein: CASSWVGVDTEAFF
CDR3 DNA: TGTGCCAGCAGCTGGGTGGGGGTAGACACTGAAGCTTTCTTT
clone size: -
D gene: -
J gene: TRBJ1-1
V gene: TRBV7-6

CDR3 protein: CASSLEQGGDGYTF
CDR3 DNA: TGCGCCAGCAGCTTGGAACAGGGCGGGGATGGCTACACCTTC
clone size: -
D gene: -
J gene: TRBJ1-2
V gene: TRBV5-1

CDR3 protein: CASRTGGTGNYNEQFF
CDR3 DNA: TGTGCCAGCAGGACCGGGGGGACCGGGAATTACAATGAGCAGTTCTTC
clone size: -
D gene: TRBD2
J gene: TRBJ2-1
V gene: TRBV7-9

CDR3 protein: CSVGAFDRSYEQYF
CDR3 DNA: TGCAGCGTTGGAGCTTTCGACCGATCCTACGAGCAGTACTTC
clone size: -
D gene: -
J gene: TRBJ2-7
V gene: TRBV29-1

CDR3 protein: CASSLGSQGSF
CDR3 DNA: TGTGCCAGCAGTTTAGGGTCGCAGGGTAGCTTC
clone size: -
D gene: -
J gene: TRBJ2-1
V gene: TRBV12-3/TRBV12-4

CDR3 protein: CASSQADHSNTEAFF
CDR3 DNA: TGCGCCAGCAGCCAAGCGGACCACTCGAACACTGAAGCTTTCTTT
clone size: -
D gene: -
J gene: TRBJ1-1
V gene: TRBV4-1

CDR3 protein: CASSYSLPDTQYF
CDR3 DNA: TGTGCCAGCAGTTACTCGCTCCCAGATACGCAGTATTTT
clone size: -
D gene: -
J gene: TRBJ2-3
V gene: TRBV6-2/TRBV6-3

CDR3 protein: CASSHRVAETEAFF
CDR3 DNA: TGCGCCAGCAGCCACCGTGTGGCGGAGACTGAAGCTTTCTTT
clone size: few
D gene: -
J gene: TRBJ1-1
V gene: TRBV4-3

CDR3 protein: CASSETGGTYEQYF
CDR3 DNA: TGTGCCAGCAGCGAGACAGGGGGAACCTACGAGCAGTACTTC
clone size: -
D gene: TRBD1
J gene: TRBJ2-7
V gene: TRBV7-6

CDR3 protein: CATTPFAGGLTGELFF
CDR3 DNA: TGTGCCACCACCCCTTTTGCGGGGGGGCTTACCGGGGAGCTGTTTTTT
clone size: -
D gene: TRBD2
J gene: TRBJ2-2
V gene: TRBV6-2/TRBV6-3

CDR3 protein: CASSLGYRNNEKLFF
CDR3 DNA: TGTGCCAGCAGCTTAGGGTACAGGAATAATGAAAAACTGTTTTTT
clone size: -
D gene: -
J gene: TRBJ1-4
V gene: TRBV7-2

CDR3 protein: CASSLLGTSGSDTQYF
CDR3 DNA: TGTGCCAGCAGTTTATTAGGGACTAGCGGATCAGATACGCAGTATTTT
clone size: few
D gene: TRBD2
J gene: TRBJ2-3
V gene: TRBV27

CDR3 protein: CASSQFTGNTEAFF
CDR3 DNA: TGTGCCAGCAGCCAGTTCACAGGTAACACTGAAGCTTTCTTT
clone size: many
D gene: -
J gene: TRBJ1-1
V gene: TRBV14

CDR3 protein: CASSPALESTDTQYF
CDR3 DNA: TGTGCCAGCAGCCCGGCCTTAGAGAGCACAGATACGCAGTATTTT
clone size: few
D gene: -
J gene: TRBJ2-3
V gene: TRBV7-9

CDR3 protein: CASSFESPETQYF
CDR3 DNA: TGTGCCAGCAGTTTTGAAAGTCCGGAGACCCAGTACTTC
clone size: many
D gene: -
J gene: TRBJ2-5
V gene: TRBV12-3/TRBV12-4

CDR3 protein: CASGLGTGINEQFF
CDR3 DNA: TGTGCTAGTGGTTTGGGGACAGGGATCAATGAGCAGTTCTTC
clone size: -
D gene: TRBD1
J gene: TRBJ2-1
V gene: TRBV12-5

CDR3 protein: CASSQDRDIRGTEAFF
CDR3 DNA: TGCGCCAGCAGCCAGGACCGGGACATTAGGGGCACTGAAGCTTTCTTT
clone size: few
D gene: -
J gene: TRBJ1-1
V gene: TRBV4-1